What follows are 6 T cell receptor beta chains derived from one specimen sequenced in a study of blood T cell repertoires in COVID-19. The method was immunoSEQ multiplex PCR; TCRdb's version includes in-frame clones alone and lacks a portion of them. This table holds some 460,000 clones, 80% to 90% found once. Sequencing was carried out using peripheral blood. The source of these receptors is a woman in her 30s with acute or convalescent COVID-19.

The chain uses TRBV5-1 and TRBJ1-2; unclear D gene. CDR1 is SGHRS, CDR2 YFSETQ, per germline. The CDR3 loop spans 13 amino acids. V lost 1 base and J lost 3, with 7 bases in between. The CDR3 is CASSLNGDYGYTF. CDR3 nucleotides: TGCGCCAGCAGCTTGAACGGTGACTATGGCTACACCTTC.

The chain employs TRBV7-2 and TRBJ2-5, with D possibly TRBD1 on 5 matching bases. V was cut by 3 bases and J by 3 bases, with 8 bases left in between. Germline V gene sequence: CDR1 SGHTA, CDR2 FQGNSA. This CDR3 is 13 amino acids long. The CDR3 region is CASSFSGKETQYF. Here the CDR3 DNA reads TGTGCCAGCAGCTTCTCAGGGAAAGAGACCCAGTACTTC.

The genes are TRBV5-4 and TRBJ2-5; 8 positions match TRBD2. The CDR3 is 16 residues long. Germline assignment: CDR1 SGHNT and CDR2 YYREEE (reference sequence). V lost 3 bases and J lost 1; bases outside the gene matches: 8. This CDR3 is CASSSGTRTIQETQYF. The CDR3 nucleotides are TGTGCCAGCAGCTCTGGGACTAGGACGATCCAAGAGACCCAGTACTTC.

The chain recombines TRBV7-8 with TRBJ1-2, with 7 bases identical to TRBD1. The CDR3 is 19 residues long. V lost 5 bases and J lost 6; bases outside the gene matches: 24. The germline gives CDR1 SGHVS, CDR2 FQNEAQ. This chain's CDR3 is CASSTLLSGQGGILHGYTF. The CDR3 DNA sequence: TGTGCCAGCAGCACACTACTCTCGGGGCAGGGGGGAATCTTGCATGGCTACACCTTC.

The chain carries TRBV19 and TRBJ1-4, with unresolved D. CDR1 LNHDA and CDR2 SQIVND come from the germline V gene (reference sequence). The CDR3 is 16 residues long. The V gene lost 6 bases and the J gene lost 0 bases, with 14 bases spanning the gap. The CDR3 nucleotides read TGTGCCAGTAGGCGCCGTGGAGAGGCAACTAATGAAAAACTGTTTTTT. Amino acid sequence: CASRRRGEATNEKLFF. The variable domain in full, with the rest retrieved from reference TRBV19 and TRBJ1-4, is DGGITQSPKYLFRKEGQNVTLSCEQNLNHDAMYWYRQDPGQGLRLIYYSQIVNDFQKGDIAEGYSVSREKKESFPLTVTSAQKNPTAFYLCASRRRGEATNEKLFFGSGTQLSVL.

This clone was observed once. This sample also contains other DNA sequences that code for the same CDR3. The chain has TRBV6-6 and TRBJ2-5, with no clear D. V lost 0 bases and J 4 bases, leaving 3 bases between the germline ends. This CDR3 comprises 12 residues. CDR1 and CDR2 (germline): MNHNY, SVGAGI (reference sequence). The CDR3 coding sequence is TGTGCCAGCAGTTACTCGAGAGAGACCCAGTACTTC. Protein: CASSYSRETQYF.